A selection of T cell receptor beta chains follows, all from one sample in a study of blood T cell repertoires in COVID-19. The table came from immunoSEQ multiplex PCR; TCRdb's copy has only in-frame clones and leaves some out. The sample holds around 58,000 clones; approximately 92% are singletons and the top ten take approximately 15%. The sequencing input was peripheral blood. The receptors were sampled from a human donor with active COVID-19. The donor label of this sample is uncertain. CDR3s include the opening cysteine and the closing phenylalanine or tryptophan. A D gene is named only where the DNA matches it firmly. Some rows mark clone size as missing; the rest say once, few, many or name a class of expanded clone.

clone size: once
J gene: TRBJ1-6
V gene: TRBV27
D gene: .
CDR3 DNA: TGTGCCAGCAGTTTAGTCCCCAGCTCCTATAATTCACCCCTCCACTTT
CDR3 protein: CASSLVPSSYNSPLHF

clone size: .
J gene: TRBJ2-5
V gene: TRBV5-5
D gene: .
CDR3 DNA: TGTGCCAGCAGCGCGAGCGACCAAGAGACCCAGTACTTC
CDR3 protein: CASSASDQETQYF

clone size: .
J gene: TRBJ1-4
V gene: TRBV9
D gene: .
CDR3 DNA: TGTGCCAGCAGCGTAGAAGGGGCCACTAATGAAAAACTGTTTTTT
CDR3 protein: CASSVEGATNEKLFF

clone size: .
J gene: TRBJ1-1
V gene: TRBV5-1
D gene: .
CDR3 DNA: TGCGCCAGCAGCTTCCCAGGGGTAAATACTGAAGCTTTCTTT
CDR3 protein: CASSFPGVNTEAFF

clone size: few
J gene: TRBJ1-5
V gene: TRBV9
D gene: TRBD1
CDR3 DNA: TGTGCCAGCAGCGTTGGACAGGGTAATCAGCCCCAGCATTTT
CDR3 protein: CASSVGQGNQPQHF

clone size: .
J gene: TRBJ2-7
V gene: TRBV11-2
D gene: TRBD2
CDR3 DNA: TGTGCCAGCAGCTTAGATTCCGGCGCGGGAGGCACCTACGAGCAGTACTTC
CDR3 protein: CASSLDSGAGGTYEQYF

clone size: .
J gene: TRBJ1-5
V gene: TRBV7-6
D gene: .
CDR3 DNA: TGTGCCAGCAGCATCGGTCCCTCAAACAATCAGCCCCAGCATTTT
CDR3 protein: CASSIGPSNNQPQHF

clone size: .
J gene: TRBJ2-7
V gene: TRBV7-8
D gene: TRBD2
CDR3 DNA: TGTGCCAGCAGCTTAGCCCCCTTCACTAGCGCGAGTAGTTACGAGCAGTACTTC
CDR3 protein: CASSLAPFTSASSYEQYF

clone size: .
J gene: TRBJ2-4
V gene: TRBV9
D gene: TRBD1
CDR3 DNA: TGTGCCAGCAGCCAGACAGGGGGCTTAGCCAAAAACATTCAGTACTTC
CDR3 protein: CASSQTGGLAKNIQYF

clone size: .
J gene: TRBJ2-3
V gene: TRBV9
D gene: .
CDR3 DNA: TGTGCCAGCAGCGTAGCGGGCGGGGGCAGCACAGATACGCAGTATTTT
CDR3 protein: CASSVAGGGSTDTQYF

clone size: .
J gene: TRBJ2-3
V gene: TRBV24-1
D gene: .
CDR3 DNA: TGTGCCACCAGTGATCTCCCAGGATTCGCCACAGATACGCAGTATTTT
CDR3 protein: CATSDLPGFATDTQYF

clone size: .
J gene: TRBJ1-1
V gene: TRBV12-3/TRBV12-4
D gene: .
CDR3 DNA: TGTGCCAGCAGTCGGGGGTGGGGAGAAGCTTTCTTT
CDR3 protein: CASSRGWGEAFF

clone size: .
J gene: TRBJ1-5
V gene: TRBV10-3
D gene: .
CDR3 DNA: TGTGCCATCAGTGGAACAGATAGCAATCAGCCCCAGCATTTT
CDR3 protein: CAISGTDSNQPQHF

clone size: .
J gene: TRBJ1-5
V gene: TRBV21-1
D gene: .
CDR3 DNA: TGTGCCAGCAGCAACCTGGGGGGGGCCAGGGATAATCAGCCCCAGCATTTT
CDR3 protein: CASSNLGGARDNQPQHF

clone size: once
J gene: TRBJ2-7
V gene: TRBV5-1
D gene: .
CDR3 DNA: TGCGCCAGCAGCTTGGCCCCAGGGGAATCCTACGAGCAGTACTTC
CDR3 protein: CASSLAPGESYEQYF

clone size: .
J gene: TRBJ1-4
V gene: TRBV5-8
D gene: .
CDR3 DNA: TGTGCCAGCCGCCGTTCTGGGGCTGCGGCAACTAATGAAAAACTGTTTTTT
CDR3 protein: CASRRSGAAATNEKLFF

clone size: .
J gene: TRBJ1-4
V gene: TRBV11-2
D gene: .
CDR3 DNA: TGTGCCAGCAGCCGACAGTCGCCAGGCGGAAAACTGTTTTTT
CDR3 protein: CASSRQSPGGKLFF

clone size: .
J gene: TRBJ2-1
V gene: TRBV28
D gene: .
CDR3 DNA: TGTGCCAGTTTGGGGGCACGCATCTACAATGAGCAGTTCTTC
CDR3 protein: CASLGARIYNEQFF

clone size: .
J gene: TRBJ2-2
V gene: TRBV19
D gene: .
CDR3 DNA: TGTGCCAGTAGTCCACTGAGGACTTCCACCGGGGAGCTGTTTTTT
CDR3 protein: CASSPLRTSTGELFF

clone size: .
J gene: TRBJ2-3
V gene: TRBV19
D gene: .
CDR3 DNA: TGTGCCAGTAGTATAGGGGCTAGCGATCGCACAGATACGCAGTATTTT
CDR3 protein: CASSIGASDRTDTQYF

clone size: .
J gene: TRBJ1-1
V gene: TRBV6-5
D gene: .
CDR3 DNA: TGTGCCACCTCCCCGGGTTTTTTGAAGAACACTGAAGCTTTCTTT
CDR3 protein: CATSPGFLKNTEAFF

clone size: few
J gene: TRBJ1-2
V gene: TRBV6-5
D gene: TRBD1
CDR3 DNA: TGTGCCAGCACCGAGGGACAGAACTATGGCTACACCTTC
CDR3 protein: CASTEGQNYGYTF

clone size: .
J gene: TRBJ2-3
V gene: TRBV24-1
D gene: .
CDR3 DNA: TGTGCCACCAGTGAGGGGGGATTAGAATATACGCAGTATTTT
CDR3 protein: CATSEGGLEYTQYF

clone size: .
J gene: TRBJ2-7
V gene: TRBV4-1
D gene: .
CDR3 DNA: TGCGCCAGCAGCTCCGGACAGAAGTACGAGCAGTACTTC
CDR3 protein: CASSSGQKYEQYF

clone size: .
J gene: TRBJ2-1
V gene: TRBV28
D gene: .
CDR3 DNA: TGTGCCAGCAGCCTCAGCGGGCCTCTCAATGAGCAGTTCTTC
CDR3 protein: CASSLSGPLNEQFF

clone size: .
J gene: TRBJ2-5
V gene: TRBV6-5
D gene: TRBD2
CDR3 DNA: TGTGCCAGCAGTCAACTAGCGGGGGGGGGAGAGACCCAGTACTTC
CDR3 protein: CASSQLAGGGETQYF

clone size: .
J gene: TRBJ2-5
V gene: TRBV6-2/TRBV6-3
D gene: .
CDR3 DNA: TGTGCCAGCAGTTCAACAGGCCCCCAAGAGACCCAGTACTTC
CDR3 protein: CASSSTGPQETQYF

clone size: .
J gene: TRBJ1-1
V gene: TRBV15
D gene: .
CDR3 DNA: TGTGCCACCAGCAGAGATCGGGGACAGAACACTGAAGCTTTCTTT
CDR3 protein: CATSRDRGQNTEAFF

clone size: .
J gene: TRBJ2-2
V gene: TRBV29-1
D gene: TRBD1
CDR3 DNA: TGCAGCGCCAGAGGACAGGGGGCCGGGGAGCTGTTTTTT
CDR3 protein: CSARGQGAGELFF

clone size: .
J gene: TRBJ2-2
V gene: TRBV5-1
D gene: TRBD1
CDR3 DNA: TGCGCCAGCAGGCCGGGACAGATGAACACCGGGGAGCTGTTTTTT
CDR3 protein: CASRPGQMNTGELFF

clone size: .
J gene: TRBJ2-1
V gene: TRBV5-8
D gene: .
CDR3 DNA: TGTGCCAGCGGTCAGGGGATAAGACCCCCCTACAATGAGCAGTTCTTC
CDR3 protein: CASGQGIRPPYNEQFF

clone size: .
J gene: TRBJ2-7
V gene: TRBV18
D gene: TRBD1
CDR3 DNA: TGTGCCAGCTCACCCGGGACAGTGGATCGGCAGTACTTC
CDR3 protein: CASSPGTVDRQYF

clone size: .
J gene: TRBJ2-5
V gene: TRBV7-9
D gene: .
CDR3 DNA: TGTGCCAGCAGCCACCGGGATGCGGAGACCCAGTACTTC
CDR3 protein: CASSHRDAETQYF

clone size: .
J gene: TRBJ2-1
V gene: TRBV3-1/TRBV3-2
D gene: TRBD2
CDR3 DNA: TGTGCCAGCAGCCAGGGGCGGGGGACGAGCAATGAGCAGTTCTTC
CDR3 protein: CASSQGRGTSNEQFF

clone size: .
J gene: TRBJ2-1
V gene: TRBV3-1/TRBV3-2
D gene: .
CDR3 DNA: TGTGCCAGCAGTCTGAACGGGAGAGGTATCTACAATGAGCAGTTCTTC
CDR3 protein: CASSLNGRGIYNEQFF

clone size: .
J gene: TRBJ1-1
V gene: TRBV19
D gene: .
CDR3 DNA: TGTGCCAGTAGTATAGGCCGCGGGGCTGAAGCTTTCTTT
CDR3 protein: CASSIGRGAEAFF

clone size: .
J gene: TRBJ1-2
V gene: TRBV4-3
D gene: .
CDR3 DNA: TGCGCCAGCAGCCAAGATCTCCCGTCCGGCTACACCTTC
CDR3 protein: CASSQDLPSGYTF

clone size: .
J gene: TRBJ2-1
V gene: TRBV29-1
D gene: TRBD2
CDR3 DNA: TGCAGCGGACTAGCGGGTACTTACAATGAGCAGTTCTTC
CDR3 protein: CSGLAGTYNEQFF

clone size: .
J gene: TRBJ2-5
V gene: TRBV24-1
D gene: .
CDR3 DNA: TGTGCCACCAGTGAGGGGGGGACCCAGTACTTC
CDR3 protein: CATSEGGTQYF

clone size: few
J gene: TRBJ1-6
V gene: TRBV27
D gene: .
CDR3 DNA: TGTGCCAGCAGTTTCCTCAACAGTAATTCACCCCTCCACTTT
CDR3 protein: CASSFLNSNSPLHF

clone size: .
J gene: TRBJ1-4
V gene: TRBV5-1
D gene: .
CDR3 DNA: TGCGCCAGCAGCTTCACAGCTAATGAAAAACTGTTTTTT
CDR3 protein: CASSFTANEKLFF